This T cell receptor (beta chain) was sequenced for a study of stem cell transplantation in POMP-related autoinflammatory disease. Study overall: The study hypothesized thymoproteasome defects skew the TRB repertoire via impaired CD8+ selection. DNA chimerism showed 100% graft donor engraftment of neutrophils and platelets through one year. Study-wide points: PRAID patients trended toward lower TRB diversity and higher clonality in all analyzed T-cell subsets.

Trimming cost V 0 bases and J 2 bases, with 17 bases left between them. Germline V gene lookup returns CDR1 MGHRA and CDR2 YSYEKL. The length of the CDR3 is 18 residues. This clone was found once. What it recognizes is unknown. Data came from immunoSEQ multiplex PCR; TCRdb stores just in-frame clones and leaves some out. This table has tens of thousands of clones, approximately 90% appearing once. PRAID featured prominent immunodeficiency. The chain couples TRBV4-1 to TRBJ2-1, with D possibly matching TRBD2 (5 bases). The source of this sequence is a human patient with POMP-related autoinflammation and immune dysregulation (PRAID). Some T cells may be the graft donor's. This specimen was CD4+ T cells from PBMCs, taken after stem cell transplantation. The CDR3 here is CASSQDFAAGPTYNEQFF. DNA for the CDR3: TGCGCCAGCAGCCAAGATTTCGCCGCGGGCCCTACCTACAATGAGCAGTTCTTC.